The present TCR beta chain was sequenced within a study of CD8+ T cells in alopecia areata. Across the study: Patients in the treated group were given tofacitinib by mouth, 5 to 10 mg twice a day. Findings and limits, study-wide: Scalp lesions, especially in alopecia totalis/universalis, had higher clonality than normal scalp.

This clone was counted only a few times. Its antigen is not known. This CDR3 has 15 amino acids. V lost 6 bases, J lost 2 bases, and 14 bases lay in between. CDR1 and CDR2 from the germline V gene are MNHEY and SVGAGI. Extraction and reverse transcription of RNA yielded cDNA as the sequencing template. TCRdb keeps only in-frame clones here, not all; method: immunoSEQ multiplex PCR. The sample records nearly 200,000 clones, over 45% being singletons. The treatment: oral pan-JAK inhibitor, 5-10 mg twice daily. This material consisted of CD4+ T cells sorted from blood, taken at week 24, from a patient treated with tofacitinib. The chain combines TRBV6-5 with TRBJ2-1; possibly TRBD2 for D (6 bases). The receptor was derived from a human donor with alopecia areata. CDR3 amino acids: CASSLGGPPYNEQFF. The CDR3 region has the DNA TGTGCCAGCAGCCTCGGAGGGCCCCCCTACAATGAGCAGTTCTTC.